A selection of T cell receptor beta chains follows, all from one sample in a study of blood T cell repertoires in COVID-19. Some clones are missing from TCRdb's copy, which holds only in-frame ones; the method was immunoSEQ multiplex PCR. This sample has about 120,000 clones, with approximately 90% found just once. The sample taken for sequencing was peripheral blood. These receptors all come from a human donor with acute or convalescent COVID-19. The donor label of this sample is uncertain. The CDR3 runs from the conserved cysteine through the conserved F or W. A D gene is named only where the DNA matches it firmly. Rows may omit the clone size; those that give it use once, few, many or a size class.

J gene: TRBJ1-4; D gene: TRBD1; V gene: TRBV27; clone size: .; CDR3 protein: CASSPTGGRYEKLFF; CDR3 DNA: TGTGCCAGCAGTCCCACAGGGGGTCGGTATGAAAAACTGTTTTTT
J gene: TRBJ2-7; D gene: .; V gene: TRBV18; clone size: .; CDR3 protein: CASSPPGAANPYEQYF; CDR3 DNA: TGTGCCAGCTCACCACCGGGCGCTGCTAACCCTTACGAGCAGTACTTC
J gene: TRBJ1-1; D gene: .; V gene: TRBV15; clone size: .; CDR3 protein: CATTGGHEAFF; CDR3 DNA: TGTGCCACCACGGGAGGACACGAAGCTTTCTTT
J gene: TRBJ2-2; D gene: .; V gene: TRBV30; clone size: .; CDR3 protein: CAWQPGATGELFF; CDR3 DNA: TGTGCCTGGCAGCCCGGAGCCACCGGGGAGCTGTTTTTT
J gene: TRBJ1-4; D gene: TRBD1; V gene: TRBV3-1/TRBV3-2; clone size: .; CDR3 protein: CASGGDREEKLFF; CDR3 DNA: TGTGCCAGCGGGGGAGACAGGGAGGAAAAACTGTTTTTT
J gene: TRBJ2-3; D gene: .; V gene: TRBV7-9; clone size: .; CDR3 protein: CASESTDTQYF; CDR3 DNA: TGTGCCAGCGAGAGCACAGATACGCAGTATTTT
J gene: TRBJ1-2; D gene: TRBD1; V gene: TRBV10-3; clone size: .; CDR3 protein: CAILRTGANYGYTF; CDR3 DNA: TGTGCCATCTTGAGGACAGGGGCGAACTATGGCTACACCTTC
J gene: TRBJ2-7; D gene: TRBD2; V gene: TRBV7-9; clone size: .; CDR3 protein: CASSSSTSSGRDYEQYF; CDR3 DNA: TGTGCCAGCAGCTCTAGCACCTCTAGCGGGAGGGACTACGAGCAGTACTTC
J gene: TRBJ1-6; D gene: TRBD1; V gene: TRBV18; clone size: .; CDR3 protein: CASSPPTGGSNSPLHF; CDR3 DNA: TGTGCCAGCTCACCACCAACAGGGGGGTCGAATTCACCCCTCCACTTT
J gene: TRBJ2-7; D gene: .; V gene: TRBV7-9; clone size: .; CDR3 protein: CASSESSYEQYF; CDR3 DNA: TGTGCCAGCAGCGAGAGCTCCTACGAGCAGTACTTC
J gene: TRBJ1-2; D gene: .; V gene: TRBV18; clone size: .; CDR3 protein: CASSVGAANYGYTF; CDR3 DNA: TGTGCCAGCTCAGTTGGGGCCGCTAACTATGGCTACACCTTC
J gene: TRBJ2-3; D gene: TRBD2; V gene: TRBV4-1; clone size: .; CDR3 protein: CASSQAFSSGTPSTDTQYF; CDR3 DNA: TGCGCCAGCAGCCAAGCTTTTTCTAGCGGGACCCCTAGCACAGATACGCAGTATTTT
J gene: TRBJ2-5; D gene: TRBD2; V gene: TRBV7-2; clone size: .; CDR3 protein: CASSLGASGPREETQYF; CDR3 DNA: TGTGCCAGCAGCTTAGGGGCTAGCGGCCCAAGGGAGGAGACCCAGTACTTC
J gene: TRBJ2-6; D gene: .; V gene: TRBV6-2/TRBV6-3; clone size: once; CDR3 protein: CASSTRVSGANVLTF; CDR3 DNA: TGTGCCAGCAGTACCAGGGTCTCTGGGGCCAACGTCCTGACTTTC
J gene: TRBJ2-7; D gene: TRBD1; V gene: TRBV9; clone size: .; CDR3 protein: CASSVFPGGEQYF; CDR3 DNA: TGTGCCAGCAGCGTATTCCCAGGGGGTGAGCAGTACTTC
J gene: TRBJ2-2; D gene: TRBD1; V gene: TRBV5-8; clone size: .; CDR3 protein: CASSLDWDRASGELFF; CDR3 DNA: TGTGCCAGCAGCTTGGACTGGGACAGGGCGTCCGGGGAGCTGTTTTTT
J gene: TRBJ1-2; D gene: .; V gene: TRBV7-9; clone size: .; CDR3 protein: CASSFYGLPSYGYTF; CDR3 DNA: TGTGCCAGCAGCTTTTACGGCCTCCCTAGCTATGGCTACACCTTC
J gene: TRBJ1-6; D gene: TRBD1; V gene: TRBV19; clone size: .; CDR3 protein: CASSMSGGRSPLHF; CDR3 DNA: TGTGCCAGTAGTATGTCAGGGGGCCGGTCACCCCTCCACTTT
J gene: TRBJ1-2; D gene: .; V gene: TRBV28; clone size: .; CDR3 protein: CAASPPSNYGYTF; CDR3 DNA: TGTGCCGCAAGCCCACCTTCTAACTATGGCTACACCTTC
J gene: TRBJ2-7; D gene: TRBD1; V gene: TRBV6-1; clone size: .; CDR3 protein: CASSEADGQVIYEQYF; CDR3 DNA: TGTGCCAGCAGTGAAGCGGACGGACAGGTGATCTACGAGCAGTACTTC
J gene: TRBJ1-5; D gene: TRBD1; V gene: TRBV29-1; clone size: .; CDR3 protein: CSVMTGNNQPQHF; CDR3 DNA: TGCAGCGTTATGACAGGGAATAATCAGCCCCAGCATTTT
J gene: TRBJ1-3; D gene: TRBD1; V gene: TRBV30; clone size: .; CDR3 protein: CAWSTGTENTIYF; CDR3 DNA: TGTGCCTGGAGCACCGGGACAGAAAACACCATATATTTT
J gene: TRBJ2-7; D gene: .; V gene: TRBV15; clone size: once; CDR3 protein: CATSRDRGTGHRTYEQYF; CDR3 DNA: TGTGCCACCAGCAGAGATAGGGGCACGGGACACCGAACCTACGAGCAGTACTTC
J gene: TRBJ1-2; D gene: .; V gene: TRBV7-9; clone size: .; CDR3 protein: CASSLNAGSYGDHGYTF; CDR3 DNA: TGTGCCAGCAGCTTGAACGCGGGGTCGTATGGGGACCATGGCTACACCTTC
J gene: TRBJ1-3; D gene: .; V gene: TRBV28; clone size: few; CDR3 protein: CASSLFLDLPGNTIYF; CDR3 DNA: TGTGCCAGCAGTTTATTTCTGGACTTGCCGGGAAACACCATATATTTT
J gene: TRBJ1-1; D gene: .; V gene: TRBV11-2; clone size: .; CDR3 protein: CASSPRAGDQVGAFF; CDR3 DNA: TGTGCCAGCAGCCCCCGAGCCGGAGACCAAGTCGGAGCTTTCTTT
J gene: TRBJ2-7; D gene: .; V gene: TRBV5-1; clone size: once; CDR3 protein: CASSLGAGYEQYF; CDR3 DNA: TGCGCCAGCAGCTTGGGGGCAGGGTACGAGCAGTACTTC
J gene: TRBJ2-7; D gene: TRBD2; V gene: TRBV4-1; clone size: .; CDR3 protein: CASSQVGTSGDEQYF; CDR3 DNA: TGCGCCAGCAGCCAAGTAGGGACTAGCGGCGACGAGCAGTACTTC
J gene: TRBJ2-1; D gene: .; V gene: TRBV5-8; clone size: .; CDR3 protein: CASSLTGFNEQFF; CDR3 DNA: TGTGCCAGCAGCTTGACAGGTTTCAATGAGCAGTTCTTC
J gene: TRBJ1-6; D gene: .; V gene: TRBV3-1/TRBV3-2; clone size: .; CDR3 protein: CASSQRLGQINSPLHF; CDR3 DNA: TGTGCCAGCAGCCAAAGGCTAGGACAGATCAATTCACCCCTCCACTTT
J gene: TRBJ1-6; D gene: TRBD1; V gene: TRBV19; clone size: .; CDR3 protein: CASSTAGTANSPLHF; CDR3 DNA: TGTGCCAGTAGTACCGCGGGGACAGCAAATTCACCCCTCCACTTT
J gene: TRBJ1-4; D gene: .; V gene: TRBV19; clone size: .; CDR3 protein: CASSMFSRPALNEKLFF; CDR3 DNA: TGTGCCAGTAGTATGTTCTCGCGGCCGGCCCTTAATGAAAAACTGTTTTTT
J gene: TRBJ2-7; D gene: .; V gene: TRBV19; clone size: .; CDR3 protein: CASSFRLEGGYEQYF; CDR3 DNA: TGTGCCAGTAGTTTTAGGCTGGAAGGAGGCTACGAGCAGTACTTC
J gene: TRBJ2-1; D gene: TRBD2; V gene: TRBV7-2; clone size: .; CDR3 protein: CASSLAAGGVNEQFF; CDR3 DNA: TGTGCCAGCAGCTTAGCAGCGGGAGGGGTCAATGAGCAGTTCTTC
J gene: TRBJ1-3; D gene: .; V gene: TRBV3-1/TRBV3-2; clone size: .; CDR3 protein: CASSQGRFPGNTIYF; CDR3 DNA: TGTGCCAGCAGCCAAGGCAGGTTCCCTGGAAACACCATATATTTT
J gene: TRBJ2-7; D gene: TRBD2; V gene: TRBV7-2; clone size: .; CDR3 protein: CASSPGLAAPFYEQYF; CDR3 DNA: TGTGCCAGCAGCCCCGGACTAGCGGCACCCTTTTACGAGCAGTACTTC
J gene: TRBJ1-4; D gene: TRBD1; V gene: TRBV9; clone size: .; CDR3 protein: CASSATDRGTNEKLFF; CDR3 DNA: TGTGCCAGCAGCGCGACCGACAGGGGGACTAATGAAAAACTGTTTTTT
J gene: TRBJ2-3; D gene: .; V gene: TRBV5-1; clone size: once; CDR3 protein: CASKPDGGLDTQYF; CDR3 DNA: TGCGCCAGCAAACCGGATGGCGGTTTGGATACGCAGTATTTT
J gene: TRBJ1-5; D gene: TRBD1; V gene: TRBV28; clone size: .; CDR3 protein: CASMTGNSNQPQHF; CDR3 DNA: TGTGCCAGTATGACAGGGAATAGCAATCAGCCCCAGCATTTT
J gene: TRBJ1-3; D gene: .; V gene: TRBV7-8; clone size: .; CDR3 protein: CASSAPTAGNTIYF; CDR3 DNA: TGTGCCAGCAGCGCCCCGACAGCTGGAAACACCATATATTTT
J gene: TRBJ2-1; D gene: .; V gene: TRBV14; clone size: .; CDR3 protein: CASSQARSIRVREQFF; CDR3 DNA: TGTGCCAGCAGCCAGGCCCGGAGCATTCGGGTAAGGGAGCAGTTCTTC
J gene: TRBJ2-7; D gene: TRBD1; V gene: TRBV3-1/TRBV3-2; clone size: .; CDR3 protein: CASSQIPRTGDHEQYF; CDR3 DNA: TGTGCCAGCAGCCAAATTCCTCGGACAGGGGACCACGAGCAGTACTTC
J gene: TRBJ1-3; D gene: .; V gene: TRBV7-2; clone size: .; CDR3 protein: CASSLQAGSSGNTIYF; CDR3 DNA: TGTGCCAGCAGCCTACAGGCCGGGAGCTCTGGAAACACCATATATTTT
J gene: TRBJ1-1; D gene: .; V gene: TRBV7-2; clone size: once; CDR3 protein: CASSLLRDEAFF; CDR3 DNA: TGTGCCAGCAGCCTTTTGCGTGATGAAGCTTTCTTT
J gene: TRBJ1-3; D gene: .; V gene: TRBV4-3; clone size: .; CDR3 protein: CASSQERGSSGNTIYF; CDR3 DNA: TGCGCCAGCAGCCAAGAGCGAGGGAGCTCTGGAAACACCATATATTTT
J gene: TRBJ2-3; D gene: .; V gene: TRBV9; clone size: .; CDR3 protein: CASSVGGTSDTQYF; CDR3 DNA: TGTGCCAGCAGCGTAGGAGGCACCTCAGATACGCAGTATTTT
J gene: TRBJ2-7; D gene: .; V gene: TRBV19; clone size: .; CDR3 protein: CASSRSGKYEQYF; CDR3 DNA: TGTGCCAGTAGTAGGTCAGGAAAATACGAGCAGTACTTC
J gene: TRBJ2-3; D gene: .; V gene: TRBV9; clone size: .; CDR3 protein: CASSVGGGHADTQYF; CDR3 DNA: TGTGCCAGCAGCGTAGGGGGGGGCCACGCAGATACGCAGTATTTT
J gene: TRBJ2-5; D gene: .; V gene: TRBV11-2; clone size: .; CDR3 protein: CASSASRDKMGETQYF; CDR3 DNA: TGTGCCAGCAGCGCAAGCCGGGACAAAATGGGCGAGACCCAGTACTTC
J gene: TRBJ1-2; D gene: .; V gene: TRBV6-5; clone size: .; CDR3 protein: CASSPGFYGYTF; CDR3 DNA: TGTGCCAGCAGTCCAGGGTTCTATGGCTACACCTTC
J gene: TRBJ1-1; D gene: .; V gene: TRBV24-1; clone size: .; CDR3 protein: CATSRGQNTEAFF; CDR3 DNA: TGTGCCACCAGCAGGGGACAGAACACTGAAGCTTTCTTT
J gene: TRBJ1-1; D gene: .; V gene: TRBV25-1; clone size: .; CDR3 protein: CASSVRTEAFF; CDR3 DNA: TGTGCCAGCAGTGTGCGGACTGAAGCTTTCTTT
J gene: TRBJ2-7; D gene: TRBD1; V gene: TRBV6-5; clone size: .; CDR3 protein: CASGTGNYEQYF; CDR3 DNA: TGTGCCAGCGGGACAGGCAATTACGAGCAGTACTTC
J gene: TRBJ1-1; D gene: TRBD1; V gene: TRBV19; clone size: .; CDR3 protein: CASSEQGGTEAFF; CDR3 DNA: TGTGCCAGTAGTGAACAGGGGGGGACTGAAGCTTTCTTT
J gene: TRBJ1-5; D gene: .; V gene: TRBV6-1; clone size: .; CDR3 protein: CASSEAGYQPQHF; CDR3 DNA: TGTGCCAGCAGTGAGGCCGGGTATCAGCCCCAGCATTTT